This TCR beta chain was recovered during a study of blood T cell repertoires in COVID-19. For the study at large: Collection of acute and convalescent COVID-19 samples took place in the United States, Italy and Spain. Nucleic acid was either cDNA or gDNA, and it came from T cells, B-cell-depleted T cells, or PBMCs.

With 2 bases removed from V and 0 bases from J, the gap between germline ends came to 11 bases. CDR3 length equals 15 residues. CDR1 and CDR2 (germline): GTSNPN, SVGIG (reference sequence). Per the original methods: Estimates of nucleated cell counts were drawn from the amplification of reference gene primers. Produced via immunoSEQ multiplex PCR; TCRdb's table is partial and in-frame only. Clonal size and the V and J genes are those of that table, whereas D and trimming came from the DNA. Among some 200,000 clones listed, roughly nine tenths were seen once. The sequenced sample consisted of peripheral blood. The sequence came from a man under 40 with acute or convalescent COVID-19. This chain links TRBV30 with TRBJ1-3; unclear D gene. CDR3 sequence: CAWSWQVISGNTIYF. The CDR3 region has the DNA TGTGCCTGGAGTTGGCAGGTCATCTCTGGAAACACCATATATTTT.